The following is a TCR beta chain sequence with its context. Its antigen remains unidentified. The sample belongs to a study of T cells expressing NK-cell markers. As for the study in general: It was from sorted CD3+CD56+NKG2C+, CD3+CD56+NKG2C- and CD3+CD56-NKG2C+ T cells that TCR beta repertoires came. Overall study results and limits: Four donors showed these clonotypes also leading the CD3+CD56-NKG2C+ fraction.

This CDR3 spans 11 amino acids. Germline V lookup: CDR1 SQVTM, CDR2 ANQGSEA. For each CDR3 protein, TCRdb gives one entry from its re-call of the 5' RACE reads, without DNA. The table lists around 470,000 distinct CDR3 sequences. The source material was blood T cells: a sorted CD56 or NKG2C T cell subset, CD4+ or CD8+ T cells, or bulk PBMC T cells (not recorded which). This chain connects TRBV29-1 to TRBJ2-1. The TCR was taken from a woman aged 45-60 years in good health. The CDR3 sequence: CSANPRNEQFF.